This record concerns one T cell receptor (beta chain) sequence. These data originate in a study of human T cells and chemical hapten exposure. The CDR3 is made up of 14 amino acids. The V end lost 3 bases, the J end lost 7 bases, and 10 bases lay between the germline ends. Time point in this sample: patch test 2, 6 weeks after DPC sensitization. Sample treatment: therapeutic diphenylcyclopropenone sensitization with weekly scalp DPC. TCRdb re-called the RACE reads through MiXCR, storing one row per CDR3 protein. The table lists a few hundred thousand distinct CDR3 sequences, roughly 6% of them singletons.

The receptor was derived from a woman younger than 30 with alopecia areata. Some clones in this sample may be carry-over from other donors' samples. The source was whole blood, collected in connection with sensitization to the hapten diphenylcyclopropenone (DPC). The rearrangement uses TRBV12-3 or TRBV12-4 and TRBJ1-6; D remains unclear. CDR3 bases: TGTGCCAGCAGTTTTAGGGTCGGCAATTCACCCCTCCACTTT. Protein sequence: CASSFRVGNSPLHF.